The 20 T cell receptor beta chains presented below share a single source sample, sequenced in a study of T-cell reconstitution after alpha-beta-depleted transplantation in children (dated by TCRdb to 2016 to 2018). Receptor libraries were prepared by PCR. The instrument given in TCRdb is Illumina HiSeq 2500. TCR library preparation used molecular barcoding, with unique molecular identifiers applied to normalize quantification of the TCRbeta repertoire. The public sequencing data were trimmed at Q25 with fastp and processed into clonotypes with MiXCR by TCRdb, which kept only in-frame beta chains. CDR3 protein sequences are deduplicated, and each keeps its most common genes and DNA. The sample table holds about 130,000 distinct CDR3 sequences, of which more than 9.5% were seen once. Of the sample, 24% falls within the top ten clones. This specimen's treatment or condition label, per the study, means: allogeneic hematopoietic cell transplantation with graft depleted of TCRalphabeta T cells and CD19 B cells.

Sample: PBMCs, mostly from graft donor cells, taken 180 days after TCRalphabeta/CD19-depleted stem cell transplant. These receptors came from a girl under three years old who had a stem cell transplant for combined immunodeficiency, so the T cells may come from the graft donor.

This clonotype was found a few times. The chain uses TRBV24-1 and TRBJ2-7; 9 bases map to TRBD1. In germline, CDR1 is KGHDR, CDR2 SFDVKD. The CDR3 consists of 18 residues. The trim removed 3 bases at V and 2 bases at J, leaving 13 bases unmatched. The CDR3 region has the DNA TGTGCCACCAGTGATAAACCGGACAGGGGTAAACCTACCTACGAGCAGTACTTC. This sequence encodes CATSDKPDRGKPTYEQYF.

This clonotype has ten or more counts. J is TRBJ2-7 and V is TRBV20-1, with D possibly being TRBD2 (5 bases). The CDR3 runs to 11 residues. Between the trimmed V and J ends, which lost 3 bases and 3 bases, there was a span of 6 bases. Germline V gene data show CDR1 as DFQATT and CDR2 as SNEGSKA (reference sequence). CDR3: CSASSVYEQYF. The CDR3 bases are TGCAGTGCTAGTAGCGTCTACGAGCAGTACTTC.

The CDR3 nucleotides read TGTGCCAGCAGCGTCGGTCGAGATAATTCACCCCTCCACTTT. It encodes CASSVGRDNSPLHF. The chain couples TRBV9 to TRBJ1-6; D gene unclear. The CDR3 is 14 residues long. Trimming removed 2 bases from V and 5 bases from J, with 8 bases in between. Germline V gene sequence: CDR1 SGDLS, CDR2 YYNGEE.

This clonotype has just a few counts. The chain couples TRBV6-8 to TRBJ1-1; D perhaps matches TRBD1 (6 bases). Between the trimmed V and J ends, which lost 6 bases and 5 bases, there was a span of 16 bases. CDR3 length equals 14 residues. Per the germline V gene, CDR1 is MNHGY and CDR2 is SAAAGT. The CDR3 is CASSSRRRGTEAFF. In nucleotides, the CDR3 is TGTGCCAGCAGCTCTCGACGGAGGGGGACTGAAGCTTTCTTT.

The V call is TRBV6-1, the J call TRBJ2-5, with 12 nucleotides matching TRBD1. Trimming removed 6 bases from V and 4 bases from J; junction bases left unmatched: 9. CDR3 size: 16 residues. In germline, CDR1 is MNHNS, CDR2 SASEGT. The CDR3 DNA reads TGTGCCAGCAGACCTACGGGACAGGGGGCCGGAGAGACCCAGTACTTC. It encodes CASRPTGQGAGETQYF.

This clonotype appeared many times. V is TRBV7-8 and J is TRBJ2-5, with D possibly being TRBD1 (6 bases). Looked up from germline, CDR1 is SGHVS and CDR2 is FQNEAQ. The V end was cut by 0 bases, the J end by 4 bases, with 6 bases between. The CDR3 is 13 amino acids. CDR3 nucleotide sequence: TGTGCCAGCAGCTTAGCCAGGGGAGAGACCCAGTACTTC. Its protein product is CASSLARGETQYF.

The chain joins TRBV5-1 to TRBJ1-5; 7 bases match TRBD1. This CDR3 has 14 amino acids. Per the germline V gene, CDR1 is SGHRS and CDR2 is YFSETQ. After removal of 4 bases from V and 6 bases from J, the junction contained 7 bases not matched to a gene. CDR3 sequence reads: CASSPRQGGQPQHF. CDR3 nucleotide sequence: TGCGCCAGCAGCCCTCGACAGGGAGGTCAGCCCCAGCATTTT.

This CDR3 reads CASSPLTGVPWREQYF. The CDR3 DNA reads as TGCGCCAGCAGCCCTTTAACAGGGGTTCCGTGGCGGGAGCAGTACTTC. J is TRBJ2-7 and V is TRBV5-1, with 7 bases lining up with TRBD1. The CDR3 is 16 residues long. The V gene end was trimmed by 4 bases and the J gene end by 7 bases; junction bases not matched to a gene: 17. The germline V gene encodes CDR1 SGHRS and CDR2 YFSETQ.

This clonotype was detected only a few times. The chain uses TRBV18 and TRBJ2-3; 11 bases map to TRBD1. The V segment lost 2 bases and the J segment 4 bases; nucleotides outside the gene matches: 2. The CDR3 sequence is 15 residues long. Looked up from germline, CDR1 is KGHSH and CDR2 is LQKENI. CDR3: CASSPTGQGADTQYF. The CDR3 DNA reads as TGTGCCAGCTCACCAACGGGACAGGGGGCAGATACGCAGTATTTT.

This rearrangement joins TRBV20-1 to TRBJ1-1; D may be TRBD1 (6 bases). The germline V gene encodes CDR1 DFQATT and CDR2 SNEGSKA (reference sequence). The V and J ends lost 0 bases and 1 base respectively, with 12 bases between them. CDR3 size: 15 residues. For the CDR3, the DNA is TGCAGTGCTAGAGATATCGGACAGACGAACACTGAAGCTTTCTTT. As protein: CSARDIGQTNTEAFF.

V is TRBV5-1 and J is TRBJ2-3; 7 nucleotides align to TRBD2. Germline assignment: CDR1 SGHRS and CDR2 YFSETQ. There are 14 residues in the CDR3. With 2 bases clipped from V and 2 bases from J, the junction kept 2 bases outside the gene matches. In nucleotides, the CDR3 is TGCGCCAGCAGCTTAACTAGCGCCACAGATACGCAGTATTTT. This sequence encodes CASSLTSATDTQYF. Full variable domain (missing parts from reference TRBV5-1 and TRBJ2-3): KAGVTQTPRYLIKTRGQQVTLSCSPISGHRSVSWYQQTPGQGLQFLFEYFSETQRNKGNFPGRFSGRQFSNSRSEMNVSTLELGDSALYLCASSLTSATDTQYFGPGTRLTVL.

This clonotype turned up a few times. The gene calls are TRBV7-2 and TRBJ1-2; TRBD1 matches 7 bases. The CDR3 is 14 amino acids. The J segment lost 7 bases and the V segment lost 1 base, leaving 6 bases of the junction unmatched. Germline-derived CDR1 and CDR2 are SGHTA and FQGNSA. CDR3 amino acids: CASSLEGQRLGYTF. The CDR3 nucleotides are TGTGCCAGCAGCTTAGAGGGACAGCGACTTGGCTACACCTTC.

This clonotype appeared a few times. The genes are TRBV12-3 or TRBV12-4 and TRBJ2-3, with D unclear. The V end lost 1 base, the J end lost 2 bases, and 4 bases lay between the germline ends. This CDR3 has 13 residues. The CDR3: CASSLEPTDTQYF. The CDR3 DNA reads TGTGCCAGCAGTTTAGAGCCCACAGATACGCAGTATTTT.

This sequence joins TRBV18 and TRBJ2-1; 8 bases are shared with TRBD2. V dropped 2 bases and J dropped 4; count of bases not matched to a gene: 4. Germline V gives CDR1 KGHSH, CDR2 LQKENI. CDR3 length: 15 residues. CDR3 bases: TGTGCCAGCTCACCATCCAAGCGGGGGTACAATGAGCAGTTCTTC. Amino acids: CASSPSKRGYNEQFF. The full variable domain, in which reference TRBV18 and TRBJ2-1 provide the parts outside the CDR3, is NAGVMQNPRHLVRRRGQEARLRCSPMKGHSHVYWYRQLPEEGLKFMVYLQKENIIDESGMPKERFSAEFPKEGPSILRIQQVVRGDSAAYFCASSPSKRGYNEQFFGPGTRLTVL.

This rearrangement joins TRBV9 to TRBJ2-1, with 7 bases fitting TRBD1. Germline CDR1 SGDLS, CDR2 YYNGEE. The CDR3 runs to 15 residues. The V gene end was trimmed by 2 bases and the J gene end by 6 bases; junction bases not matched to a gene: 8. CDR3 DNA sequence: TGTGCCAGCAGCGTCCGGGACAGTCCTATCAATGAGCAGTTCTTC. It encodes CASSVRDSPINEQFF. Full variable domain (outside the CDR3, taken from reference TRBV9 and TRBJ2-1): DSGVTQTPKHLITATGQRVTLRCSPRSGDLSVYWYQQSLDQGLQFLIQYYNGEERAKGNILERFSAQQFPDLHSELNLSSLELGDSALYFCASSVRDSPINEQFFGPGTRLTVL.

This clonotype has at least ten counts. V and J are TRBV12-3 or TRBV12-4 and TRBJ2-1; the D gene is possibly TRBD2 (6 bases). The CDR3 covers 13 residues. Trimming left V 8 bases short and J 4 bases short, with 12 bases between. CDR3 DNA sequence: TGTGCCAGCGCGGGACTGACGTACAATGAGCAGTTCTTC. Amino acids: CASAGLTYNEQFF.

This clonotype showed up just a few times. The chain uses TRBV27 and TRBJ2-7, with TRBD1 matching 8 bases. The length of the CDR3 is 14 residues. From germline, CDR1 is MNHEY and CDR2 SMNVEV (reference sequence). Trimming removed 5 bases from V and 2 bases from J; junction bases left unmatched: 5. In DNA form, the CDR3 reads TGTGCCAGCAGTCCGGACAGGGTGGCCTACGAGCAGTACTTC. It translates to CASSPDRVAYEQYF.

This clonotype was seen a handful of times. V gene TRBV5-1 combines with J gene TRBJ1-2; 8 positions match TRBD1. The CDR3 is made up of 20 amino acids. After removal of 2 bases from V and 4 bases from J, the junction contained 22 bases not matched to a gene. Germline CDR1 is SGHRS and CDR2 is YFSETQ. The CDR3 protein is CASSFGGTGFRGASVYGYTF. The CDR3 DNA is TGCGCCAGCAGCTTCGGAGGGACAGGTTTTCGTGGGGCGTCTGTCTATGGCTACACCTTC.

There are a few counts of this clonotype. The CDR3 nucleotides are TGTGCCAGCTCAGCCACGGGCCAGGGGGAGACTGAAGCTTTCTTT. It translates to CASSATGQGETEAFF. V usage is TRBV18 and J usage is TRBJ1-1; 7 nucleotides align to TRBD1. Per the germline V gene, CDR1 is KGHSH and CDR2 is LQKENI. V lost 5 bases, J lost 5 bases, and 11 bases stayed unmatched. The length of the CDR3 is 15 residues.

This clonotype has ten or more counts. Its ends do not fully match the called genes, so a read error is possible. The V gene is TRBV9, the J gene TRBJ2-4, with a possible D match to TRBD2 (5 bases). The length of the CDR3 is 15 residues. Germline assignment: CDR1 SGDLS and CDR2 YYNGEE. CDR3 residues: CASSVDWGAENIQYF. The CDR3 nucleotides read TGTGCCAGCAGCGTAGATTGGGGAGCCGAAAACATTCAGTACTTC.